This T cell receptor beta chain was recorded in a study of regulatory T cells in long-lasting Graves disease. The study, taken as a whole, reports: Peripheral blood alone, not thyroid tissue, underwent study. Persistent disease was characterized by preferential usage of TRBV28, TRBJ1-2 and TRBJ2-5. Persistent-disease Graves' patients showed less TCR diversity than new cases.

Indicated time point: persistent/refractory GD, antithyroid drugs over 5 years with positive TRAb. PBMCs provided the RNA from which the TCR library was made. Trimming cost V 0 bases and J 6 bases, with 8 bases left between them. The length of the CDR3 is 12 residues. Per the germline V gene, CDR1 is GTSNPN and CDR2 is SVGIG (reference sequence). The TCR beta library used iRepertoire HTBI primers with Arm-PCR amplification of CDR3. TCRdb reanalysed the multiplex PCR reads using MiXCR and keeps one entry per CDR3 protein. The data contain fewer than 400,000 distinct CDR3 sequences, around 20% of them singletons. For this clonotype: The antigen is unknown.

This chain uses TRBV30 with TRBJ1-1; D gene unclear. Sample: peripheral blood mononuclear cells (PBMCs), taken when the disease was refractory, from a patient treated with antithyroid drugs. The source is a female donor with Graves disease. Here the CDR3 reads CAWSVIRSEAFF. In DNA form, the CDR3 reads TGTGCCTGGAGTGTAATCAGGTCTGAAGCTTTCTTT. Drawing the rest from reference TRBV30 and TRBJ1-1, the complete variable domain is SQTIHQWPATLVQPVGSPLSLECTVEGTSNPNLYWYRQAAGRGLQLLFYSVGIGQISSEVPQNLSASRPQDRQFILSSKKLLLSDSGFYLCAWSVIRSEAFFGQGTRLTVV.